The 18 T cell receptor beta chains listed next were all sequenced from one sample in a study of T cell repertoires in cytomegalovirus infection. MiXCR, run by TCRdb on the reads, gives a single entry per CDR3 protein. The repertoire holds about 900,000 distinct CDR3 sequences, with around 29% as singletons. Antigens of these TCRs are unknown. This specimen was cultured CD8+ T cells from PBMCs, taken from culture after CMV antigen stimulation. The source of these receptors is a human donor in good health (CMV status not recorded). Some clones in this sample may be carry-over from other donors' samples.

In its sample, this clonotype was seen a few times. This chain joins TRBV6-1 and TRBJ2-7; TRBD2 matches 10 bases. V was pared by 7 bases and J by 7 bases, with 10 bases of the junction left unmatched. This CDR3 has 14 amino acids. Germline assignment: CDR1 MNHNS and CDR2 SASEGT. In DNA, the CDR3 is TGTGCCAGCACCCAGACTAGCGGGCCCGTTGAGCAGTACTTC. Residues: CASTQTSGPVEQYF.

This rearrangement joins TRBV7-4 to TRBJ1-1; maybe TRBD1 (5 bases). This CDR3 is built from 15 residues. Germline lookup yields CDR1 SGHVT and CDR2 SQSDAQ. Trimming cost V 5 bases and J 0 bases, with 13 bases left between them. Written as DNA, the CDR3 is TGTGCCAGCAGCGATCCCCGGGGCATGAACACTGAAGCTTTCTTT. Residues: CASSDPRGMNTEAFF.

The gene calls are TRBV4-1 and TRBJ1-5; TRBD1 agrees at 9 bases. Germline CDR1 MGHRA, CDR2 YSYEKL. V dropped 5 bases and J dropped 3; count of bases not matched to a gene: 5. There are 15 residues in the CDR3. The CDR3 DNA sequence: TGCGCCAGCAGCGGACAGGGGCCGGTCAATCAGCCCCAGCATTTT. Protein product: CASSGQGPVNQPQHF.

The chain couples TRBV29-1 to TRBJ1-1; D is undetermined. The CDR3 runs 12 residues. V dropped 4 bases and J dropped 2 bases, with 8 bases sitting between them. The germline V gene has CDR1 SQVTM and CDR2 ANQGSEA. The CDR3: CSVVDGNTEAFF. The CDR3 region has the DNA TGCAGCGTTGTAGACGGAAACACTGAAGCTTTCTTT.

This clonotype occurred many times. The V call is TRBV7-6, the J call TRBJ2-1; 14 positions match TRBD2. This CDR3 is 18 amino acids long. Per germline, CDR1 SGHVS and CDR2 FNYEAQ. The ends lost 5 bases at V and 6 bases at J; junction bases unmatched: 12. This chain's CDR3 is CASSPSRRTSGGFNEQFF. The DNA for the CDR3 is TGTGCCAGCAGCCCCAGCCGGAGGACTAGCGGGGGGTTCAATGAGCAGTTCTTC.

The chain combines TRBV27 with TRBJ1-4, with D perhaps TRBD1 (5 bases). This CDR3 region has 16 residues. Germline V gene data show CDR1 as MNHEY and CDR2 as SMNVEV (reference sequence). Trimming left V 6 bases short and J 8 bases short, with 22 bases between. This chain's CDR3 is CASSPLGGNMREKLFF. CDR3 coding DNA: TGTGCCAGCAGCCCCCTGGGGGGGAACATGAGGGAAAAACTGTTTTTT. Combining the CDR3 with reference TRBV27 and TRBJ1-4 gives the whole variable domain EAQVTQNPRYLITVTGKKLTVTCSQNMNHEYMSWYRQDPGLGLRQIYYSMNVEVTDKGDVPEGYKVSRKEKRNFPLILESPSPNQTSLYFCASSPLGGNMREKLFFGSGTQLSVL.

This clonotype was counted between two and nine times. V gene TRBV7-9 combines with J gene TRBJ2-2, with no clear D. The length of the CDR3 is 18 residues. V gave up 3 bases and J gave up 3 bases, with 20 bases separating them. CDR1 is SEHNR and CDR2 is FQNEAQ in the germline V gene (reference sequence). The CDR3 region has the DNA TGTGCCAGCAGCTTCCCGGTTAGCTCTGACCGGGACACCGGGGAGCTGTTTTTT. Translation: CASSFPVSSDRDTGELFF.

J is TRBJ1-3 and V is TRBV15, with D uncertain. The V end was cut by 5 bases, the J end by 0 bases, with 11 bases between. From germline, CDR1 is LNHNV and CDR2 YYDKDF (reference sequence). This CDR3 is 15 amino acids long. The CDR3 region has the DNA TGTGCCACCAGCCACCCCTTGATCTCTGGAAACACCATATATTTT. Translating gives CATSHPLISGNTIYF.

In this sample, this clonotype turned up a few times. The gene calls are TRBV7-8 and TRBJ2-5; weak D call: TRBD2 (7 bases). The CDR3 sequence is 15 residues long. Germline assignment: CDR1 SGHVS and CDR2 FQNEAQ. V was shortened by 6 bases and J by 3 bases, with 17 bases between the two germline ends. CDR3 DNA: TGTGCCAGCAGTCCCCTTGGGAGGGGGGAAGAGACCCAGTACTTC. This encodes CASSPLGRGEETQYF.

As regards this clonotype: A clone one base away is much larger, so this may be a read error. The chain links TRBV7-8 to TRBJ2-1; the match to TRBD2 covers 11 bases. The CDR3 runs 16 residues. V shed 0 bases and J 7 bases; nucleotides not matched to a gene: 5. From germline, CDR1 is SGHVS and CDR2 FQNEAQ. CDR3 in DNA: TGTGCCAGCAGCTTAGCGGCTAGCGGGGGGACAAATGAGCAGTTCTTC. Translating gives CASSLAASGGTNEQFF.

The chain uses TRBV12-3 or TRBV12-4 and TRBJ2-7; D possibly corresponds to TRBD1 (5 bases). V gave up 0 bases and J gave up 6 bases, with 9 bases separating them. The CDR3 runs to 13 residues. In nucleotides, the CDR3 is TGTGCCAGCAGTTTAGCGACAAGGGGCGAGCAGTACGTC. Amino acid sequence: CASSLATRGEQYV.

Turning to this clonotype: With a much larger clone just one base away, this may be a read error. This sequence joins TRBV7-2 and TRBJ1-5; the match to TRBD1 covers 7 bases. The junction had 4 bases not matched to a gene; V was cut back by 3 bases and J by 5 bases. Germline V lookup: CDR1 SGHTA, CDR2 FQGNSA. CDR3 length equals 14 residues. The CDR3 loop reads CASSLRTGDQPQHF. The CDR3 region has the DNA TGTGCCAGCAGCTTGAGGACAGGCGATCAGCCCCAGCATTTT.

The chain recombines TRBV20-1 with TRBJ1-2; 7 nucleotides line up with TRBD1. The CDR3 covers 15 residues. Germline-derived CDR1 and CDR2 are DFQATT and SNEGSKA (reference sequence). J gave up 8 bases and V 3 bases, and 15 bases lay outside the gene matches. The chain's CDR3 is CSASLPQGGAGGYTF. In DNA, the CDR3 is TGCAGTGCTAGTCTCCCGCAGGGGGGGGCCGGAGGCTACACCTTC.

The CDR3 loop is CSARGQAYGYTF. The CDR3 DNA sequence: TGCAGTGCTAGAGGACAGGCCTATGGCTACACCTTC. The chain recombines TRBV20-1 with TRBJ1-2; maybe TRBD1 (6 bases). The germline V gene encodes CDR1 DFQATT and CDR2 SNEGSKA (reference sequence). The CDR3 consists of 12 residues. V was shortened by 1 base and J by 4 bases, with 7 bases between the two germline ends.

The rearrangement links TRBV5-4 to TRBJ2-2; 10 nucleotides match TRBD2. V was clipped by 4 bases and J by 1 base; unmatched bases: 7. The germline V gene encodes CDR1 SGHNT and CDR2 YYREEE (reference sequence). The CDR3 sequence is 17 residues long. CDR3 sequence: CASSKTPSGGNTGELFF. CDR3 DNA sequence: TGTGCCAGCAGCAAGACCCCTAGCGGGGGGAACACCGGGGAGCTGTTTTTT.

This clonotype was counted a few times. The CDR3 sequence is CASSYVAGGPGNTIYF. The CDR3 DNA reads as TGTGCCAGCAGTTATGTCGCAGGGGGACCTGGAAACACCATATATTTT. The chain recombines TRBV6-6 with TRBJ1-3; 7 bases are a match to TRBD1. From germline, CDR1 is MNHNY and CDR2 SVGAGI (reference sequence). The CDR3 loop spans 16 amino acids. With 3 bases clipped from V and 2 bases from J, the junction kept 7 bases outside the gene matches.

By share, this clonotype ranks as medium-sized. V is TRBV7-8 and J is TRBJ1-5, with 8 bases lining up with TRBD1. This CDR3 has 13 amino acids. V was clipped by 5 bases and J by 8 bases; unmatched bases: 5. CDR1 is SGHVS, CDR2 FQNEAQ, per germline. CDR3 sequence reads: CASSATQGEPQHF. DNA of the CDR3: TGTGCCAGCAGCGCAACACAGGGGGAGCCCCAGCATTTT. Supplemented by reference TRBV7-8 and TRBJ1-5, the full variable domain reads GAGVSQSPRYKVAKRGQDVALRCDPISGHVSLFWYQQALGQGPEFLTYFQNEAQLDKSGLPSDRFFAERPEGSVSTLKIQRTQQEDSAVYLCASSATQGEPQHFGDGTRLSIL.

This chain links TRBV12-3 or TRBV12-4 with TRBJ2-7; D is possibly TRBD1 (7 bases). V dropped 4 bases and J dropped 5 bases, with 15 bases sitting between them. This CDR3 contains 14 residues. CDR3 DNA sequence: TGTGCCAGCAGTTGGAGGGGGCCCGGGGACGAGCAGTACTTC. Translating gives CASSWRGPGDEQYF.